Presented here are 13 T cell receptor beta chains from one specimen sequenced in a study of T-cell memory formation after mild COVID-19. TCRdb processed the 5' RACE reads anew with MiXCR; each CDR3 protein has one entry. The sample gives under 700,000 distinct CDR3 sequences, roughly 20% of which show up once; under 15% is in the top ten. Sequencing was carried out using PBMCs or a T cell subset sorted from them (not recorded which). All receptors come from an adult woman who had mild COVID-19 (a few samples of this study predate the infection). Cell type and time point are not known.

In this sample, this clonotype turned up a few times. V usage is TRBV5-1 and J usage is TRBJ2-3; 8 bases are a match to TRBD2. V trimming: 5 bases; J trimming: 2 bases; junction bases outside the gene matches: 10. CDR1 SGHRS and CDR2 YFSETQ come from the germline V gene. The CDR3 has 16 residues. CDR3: CASRPPGGGITDTQYF. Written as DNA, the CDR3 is TGCGCCAGCAGACCACCCGGCGGGGGGATCACAGATACGCAGTATTTT.

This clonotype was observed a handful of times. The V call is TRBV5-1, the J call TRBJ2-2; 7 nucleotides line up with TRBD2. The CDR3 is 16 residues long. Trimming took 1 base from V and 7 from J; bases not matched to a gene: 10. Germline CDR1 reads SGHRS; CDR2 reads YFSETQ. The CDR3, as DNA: TGCGCCAGCAGCTTGCCTAGCGGCGCCCAGGGCGGGGAGCTGTTTTTT. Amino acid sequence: CASSLPSGAQGGELFF.

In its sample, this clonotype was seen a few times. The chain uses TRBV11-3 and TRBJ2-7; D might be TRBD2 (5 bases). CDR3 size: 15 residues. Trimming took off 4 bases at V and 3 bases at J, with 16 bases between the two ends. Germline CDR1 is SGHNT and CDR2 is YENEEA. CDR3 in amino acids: CASSSSLRERYEQYF. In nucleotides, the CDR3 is TGTGCCAGCAGCTCTAGCCTCCGGGAACGCTACGAGCAGTACTTC. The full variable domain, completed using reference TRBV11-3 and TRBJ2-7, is EAGVVQSPRYKIIEKKQPVAFWCNPISGHNTLYWYLQNLGQGPELLIRYENEEAVDDSQLPKDRFSAERLKGVDSTLKIQPAELGDSAVYLCASSSSLRERYEQYFGPGTRLTVT.

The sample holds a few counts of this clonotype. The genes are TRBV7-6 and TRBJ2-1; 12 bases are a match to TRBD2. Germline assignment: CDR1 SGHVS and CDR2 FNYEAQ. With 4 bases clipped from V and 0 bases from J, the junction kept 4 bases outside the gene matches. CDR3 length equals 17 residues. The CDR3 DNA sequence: TGTGCCAGCAGCTGGAGACTAGCGGGGGCCTCCTACAATGAGCAGTTCTTC. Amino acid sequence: CASSWRLAGASYNEQFF.

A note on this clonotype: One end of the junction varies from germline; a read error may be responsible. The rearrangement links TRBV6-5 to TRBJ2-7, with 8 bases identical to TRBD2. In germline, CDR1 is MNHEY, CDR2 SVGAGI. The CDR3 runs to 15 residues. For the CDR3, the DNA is TGTGCCAGCAGGCTAAGCGGGAGATCCTCCTACGATCAGTACTTC. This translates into CASRLSGRSSYDQYF.

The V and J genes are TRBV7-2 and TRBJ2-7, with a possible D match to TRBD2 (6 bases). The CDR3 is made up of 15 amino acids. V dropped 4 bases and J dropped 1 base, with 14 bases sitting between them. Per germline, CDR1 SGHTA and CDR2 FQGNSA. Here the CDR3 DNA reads TGTGCCAGCAGCTCGCCGGGAGTCTCATCCTACGAGCAGTACTTC. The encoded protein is CASSSPGVSSYEQYF.

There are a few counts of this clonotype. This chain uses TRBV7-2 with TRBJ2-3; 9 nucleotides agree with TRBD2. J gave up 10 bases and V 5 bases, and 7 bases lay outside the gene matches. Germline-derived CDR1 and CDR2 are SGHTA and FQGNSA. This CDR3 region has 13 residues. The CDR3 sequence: CASSRLAGDAQYF. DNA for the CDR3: TGTGCCAGCAGCAGATTAGCGGGAGACGCGCAGTATTTT.

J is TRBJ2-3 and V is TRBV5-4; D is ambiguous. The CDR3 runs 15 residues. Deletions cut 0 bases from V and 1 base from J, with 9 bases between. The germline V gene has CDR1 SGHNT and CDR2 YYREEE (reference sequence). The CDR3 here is CASSLAGTRTDTQYF. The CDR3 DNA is TGTGCCAGCAGCTTGGCCGGCACACGCACAGATACGCAGTATTTT.

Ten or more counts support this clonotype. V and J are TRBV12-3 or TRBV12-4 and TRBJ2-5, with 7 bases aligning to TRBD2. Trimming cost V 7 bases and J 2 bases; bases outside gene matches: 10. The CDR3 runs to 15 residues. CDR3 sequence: CASTKYGRLQETQYF. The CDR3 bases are TGTGCCAGCACGAAATACGGGAGGCTACAAGAGACCCAGTACTTC.

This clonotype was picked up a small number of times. The CDR3, as DNA: TGTGCCAGCAGCTCGAGTAGGGGGGGGTCCTACGAGCAGTACTTC. Its translation is CASSSSRGGSYEQYF. The rearrangement joins TRBV7-2 to TRBJ2-7; weak D call: TRBD2 (7 bases). The germline V gene encodes CDR1 SGHTA and CDR2 FQGNSA. The CDR3 sequence is 15 residues long. V was clipped by 4 bases and J by 1 base, with 14 bases between them.

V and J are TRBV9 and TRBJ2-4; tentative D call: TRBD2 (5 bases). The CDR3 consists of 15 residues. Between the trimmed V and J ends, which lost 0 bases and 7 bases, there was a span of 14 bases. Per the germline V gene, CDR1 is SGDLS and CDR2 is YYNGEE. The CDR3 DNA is TGTGCCAGCAGCGTAGGTGGGCTGGAGGTGAACATTCAGTACTTC. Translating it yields CASSVGGLEVNIQYF.

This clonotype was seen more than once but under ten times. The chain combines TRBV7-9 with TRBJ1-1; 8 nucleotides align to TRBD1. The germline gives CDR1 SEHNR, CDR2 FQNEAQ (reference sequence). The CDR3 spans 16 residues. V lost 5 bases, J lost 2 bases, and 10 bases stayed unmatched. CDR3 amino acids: CASSITGGSRNTEAFF. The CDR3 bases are TGTGCCAGCAGCATTACAGGGGGTTCCCGAAACACTGAAGCTTTCTTT.

The CDR3 reads CASSLVGDSRTDTQYF. Here the CDR3 DNA reads TGTGCCAGCAGCTTAGTGGGGGACAGCCGCACAGATACGCAGTATTTT. This chain uses TRBV7-8 with TRBJ2-3, with 7 bases matching TRBD1. The CDR3 totals 16 residues. Per germline, CDR1 SGHVS and CDR2 FQNEAQ. The V and J ends lost 1 base and 1 base, in that order; junction bases with no gene match: 5. Full variable domain (remainder filled in from reference TRBV7-8 and TRBJ2-3): GAGVSQSPRYKVAKRGQDVALRCDPISGHVSLFWYQQALGQGPEFLTYFQNEAQLDKSGLPSDRFFAERPEGSVSTLKIQRTQQEDSAVYLCASSLVGDSRTDTQYFGPGTRLTVL.